The T cell receptor beta chain under discussion was sequenced for a study of cytomegalovirus exposure and HLA in healthy donors. Primers included in the PCR were 60 Vbeta and 13 Jbeta primers. Using immunoSEQ multiplex PCR, the repertoire was profiled, and TCRdb retains in-frame clones only, with some absent. Among approximately 190,000 clones, 80% to 85% were seen once, and the ten largest hold approximately 0.8%. Per germline, CDR1 PRHDT and CDR2 FYEKMQ (reference sequence). The CDR3 totals 14 residues. Between the trimmed V and J ends, which lost 6 bases and 0 bases, there was a span of 6 bases. In the case of this clone: Its antigen is as yet unknown.

Study observations and caveats: Within a later analysis, the majority of CMV-associated TCR beta chains appeared HLA-restricted.

The sequenced sample was PBMCs. This TCR came from a woman between 18 and 29 years old in good health and CMV-seronegative. V usage is TRBV13 and J usage is TRBJ1-6; D is unresolved. In DNA, the CDR3 is TGTGCCAGCAGTCTAAGCTCCTATAATTCACCCCTCCACTTT. The encoded protein is CASSLSSYNSPLHF.